This T cell receptor (beta chain) was obtained from a study of shared clonotypes between healthy human individuals. As to this clone: Antigen unknown.

It was on ten immunoSEQ deep assay plates that unsorted PBMC DNA was sequenced. TCRdb's copy holds only in-frame clones and misses some; the assay was immunoSEQ multiplex PCR. Of approximately 500,000 clones in the sample, approximately 85% were seen once. The study, taken as a whole, reports: Sharing of clonotypes among donors was expected to vary with sequencing depth.

CDR1 and CDR2 from the germline V gene are MDHEN and SYDVKM. This CDR3 spans 16 amino acids. Trimming took 6 bases from V and 4 from J; bases not matched to a gene: 6. The V gene is TRBV28, the J gene TRBJ2-1, with 13 nucleotides matching TRBD2. The TCR was taken from a woman between 40 and 55 years old in good health. Some clones in this sample may be carry-over from other donors' samples. The specimen was PBMCs. The CDR3: CASREPGLAGYNEQFF. The CDR3, as DNA: TGTGCCAGCAGAGAGCCGGGACTAGCGGGATACAATGAGCAGTTCTTC.